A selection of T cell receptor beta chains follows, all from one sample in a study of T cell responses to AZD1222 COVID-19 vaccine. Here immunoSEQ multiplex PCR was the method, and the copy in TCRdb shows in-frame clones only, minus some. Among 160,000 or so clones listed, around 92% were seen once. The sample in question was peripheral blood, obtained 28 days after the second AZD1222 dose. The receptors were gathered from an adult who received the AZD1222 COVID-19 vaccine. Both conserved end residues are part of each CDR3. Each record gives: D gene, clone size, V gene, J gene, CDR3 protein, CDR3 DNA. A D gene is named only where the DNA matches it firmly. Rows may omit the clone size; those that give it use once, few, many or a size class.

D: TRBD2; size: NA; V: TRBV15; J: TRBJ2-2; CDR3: CATSRDRIAGVFF; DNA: TGTGCCACCAGCAGAGATAGAATAGCGGGGGTGTTTTTT
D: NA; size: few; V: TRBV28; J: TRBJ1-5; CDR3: CASSFRTVLMHF; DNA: TGTGCCAGCAGTTTCCGGACAGTCCTCATGCATTTT
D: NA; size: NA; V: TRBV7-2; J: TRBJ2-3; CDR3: CASSSGTNTDTQYF; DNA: TGTGCCAGCAGCTCGGGGACAAACACAGATACGCAGTATTTT
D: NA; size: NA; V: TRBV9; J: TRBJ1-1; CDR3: CASSVGWAENTEAFF; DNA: TGTGCCAGCAGCGTAGGGTGGGCCGAGAACACTGAAGCTTTCTTT
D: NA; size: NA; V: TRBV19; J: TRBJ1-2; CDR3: CASSTRQVLLGYTF; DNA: TGTGCCAGTAGTACTAGACAGGTGCTTTTGGGCTACACCTTC
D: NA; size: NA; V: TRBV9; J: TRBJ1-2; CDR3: CASSVGFLGGYTF; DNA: TGTGCCAGCAGCGTGGGTTTCCTTGGCGGCTACACCTTC
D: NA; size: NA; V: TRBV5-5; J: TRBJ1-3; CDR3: CASSRSGVVGNTIYF; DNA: TGTGCCAGCAGCCGGTCAGGAGTCGTTGGAAACACCATATATTTT
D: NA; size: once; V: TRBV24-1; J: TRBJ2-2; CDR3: CATSDPRDGNTGELFF; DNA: TGTGCCACCAGTGATCCAAGGGACGGGAACACCGGGGAGCTGTTTTTT
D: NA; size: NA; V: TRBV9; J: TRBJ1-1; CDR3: CASSVGAGHTEAFF; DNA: TGTGCCAGCAGCGTAGGGGCAGGACACACTGAAGCTTTCTTT
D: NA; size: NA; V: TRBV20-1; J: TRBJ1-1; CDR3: CSASGGASNTEAFF; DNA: TGCAGTGCTAGTGGAGGGGCTTCAAACACTGAAGCTTTCTTT
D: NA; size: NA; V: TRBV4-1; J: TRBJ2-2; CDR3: CASSQEIYTGELFF; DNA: TGCGCCAGCAGCCAAGAGATTTACACCGGGGAGCTGTTTTTT
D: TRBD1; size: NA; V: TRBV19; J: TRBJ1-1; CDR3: CASSIPPHLTGRNTEAFF; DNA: TGTGCCAGTAGTATCCCCCCTCATTTGACAGGGCGGAACACTGAAGCTTTCTTT